The 5 T cell receptor beta chains below all came from one sample that was sequenced in a study of cytomegalovirus exposure and HLA in healthy donors. Measured with immunoSEQ multiplex PCR; TCRdb has only the in-frame clones, and not every one. This sample has fewer than 400,000 clones, with 86% found just once. The sample comprised PBMCs. Receptors originate from a woman under 30 in good health and CMV-seronegative.

The genes are TRBV4-3 and TRBJ2-1; TRBD2 matches at 10 bases. Trimming at V came to 0 bases and at J to 3 bases, leaving 5 bases not matched to a gene. The germline CDR1 and CDR2 sequences are LGHNA and YSLEER. CDR3 length: 17 residues. The DNA of the CDR3 is TGCGCCAGCAGCCAAGATCAGACTAGCGGGCTCTACAATGAGCAGTTCTTC. Protein sequence: CASSQDQTSGLYNEQFF.

The chain couples TRBV7-3 to TRBJ2-7, with TRBD2 as a possible D gene (6 bases). Trimming stripped 5 bases from V and 6 bases from J, with 11 bases between. This CDR3 is 12 amino acids long. Per the germline V gene, CDR1 is SGHTA and CDR2 is FQGTGA. CDR3 protein: CASSLLGGEQYF. The DNA for the CDR3 is TGTGCCAGCAGCCTGCTGGGGGGCGAGCAGTACTTC. Complete variable domain (other parts from reference TRBV7-3 and TRBJ2-7): GAGVSQTPSNKVTEKGKYVELRCDPISGHTALYWYRQSLGQGPEFLIYFQGTGAADDSGLPNDRFFAVRPEGSVSTLKIQRTERGDSAVYLCASSLLGGEQYFGPGTRLTVT.

V gene TRBV4-3 combines with J gene TRBJ1-1; perhaps TRBD1 as D (5 bases). The CDR3 has 15 amino acids. V dropped 0 bases and J dropped 4 bases, with 12 bases sitting between them. Germline V gene sequence: CDR1 LGHNA, CDR2 YSLEER. CDR3 amino acids: CASSQDSGGGTEAFF. The DNA of the CDR3 is TGCGCCAGCAGCCAAGATTCGGGGGGAGGCACTGAAGCTTTCTTT.

This chain links TRBV2 with TRBJ1-4; D is unresolved. With 7 bases removed from V and 0 bases from J, the gap between germline ends came to 18 bases. Germline V gives CDR1 SNHLY, CDR2 FYNNEI. CDR3 length: 17 amino acids. CDR3 region: CASNLAGWGSTNEKLFF. The CDR3 DNA follows: TGTGCCAGCAATCTGGCGGGCTGGGGATCAACTAATGAAAAACTGTTTTTT. Based on the CDR3 plus reference TRBV2 and TRBJ1-4, the full variable domain is EPEVTQTPSHQVTQMGQEVILRCVPISNHLYFYWYRQILGQKVEFLVSFYNNEISEKSEIFDDQFSVERPDGSNFTLKIRSTKLEDSAMYFCASNLAGWGSTNEKLFFGSGTQLSVL.

This chain joins TRBV5-1 and TRBJ2-5, with D possibly matching TRBD2 (6 bases). This CDR3 is built from 12 residues. The V gene lost 0 bases and the J gene lost 7 bases, with 7 bases spanning the gap. Looked up from germline, CDR1 is SGHRS and CDR2 is YFSETQ. The chain's CDR3 is CASSLAGGTQYF. The CDR3 coding sequence is TGCGCCAGCAGCTTGGCCGGGGGGACCCAGTACTTC. Complete variable domain (other parts from reference TRBV5-1 and TRBJ2-5): KAGVTQTPRYLIKTRGQQVTLSCSPISGHRSVSWYQQTPGQGLQFLFEYFSETQRNKGNFPGRFSGRQFSNSRSEMNVSTLELGDSALYLCASSLAGGTQYFGPGTRLLVL.